Below are 22 T cell receptor beta chains sequenced from a single sample in a study of T cell changes during pregnancy in multiple sclerosis. Sequencing used immunoSEQ multiplex PCR; TCRdb keeps in-frame clones, though not all of them. The sample holds some 38,000 clones, around nine tenths seen once. The specimen comprised CD4+ T cells from peripheral blood mononuclear cells, sampled after pregnancy. These TCRs come from a female donor in good health, enrolled as a control in a pregnancy study.

The chain joins TRBV28 to TRBJ2-5, with TRBD2 matching 15 bases. Per germline, CDR1 MDHEN and CDR2 SYDVKM. V trimming: 6 bases; J trimming: 5 bases; junction bases outside the gene matches: 4. The CDR3 extends over 15 amino acids. CDR3 amino acids: CASSGLAGGQETQYF. CDR3 sequence (DNA): TGTGCCAGCAGCGGACTAGCGGGAGGGCAGGAGACCCAGTACTTC.

The CDR3 loop is CASSLEATRVNTEAFF. The DNA of the CDR3 is TGTGCCAGCAGCTTGGAGGCCACTCGGGTGAACACTGAAGCTTTCTTT. V is TRBV5-5 and J is TRBJ1-1, with D unresolved. Trimming cost V 0 bases and J 0 bases, with 12 bases left between them. The germline V gene encodes CDR1 SGHKS and CDR2 YYEKEE (reference sequence). The CDR3 covers 16 residues.

The chain uses TRBV6-5 and TRBJ2-5; TRBD2 matches 10 bases. Trimming removed 6 bases from V and 5 bases from J; junction bases left unmatched: 6. This CDR3 region has 14 residues. In germline, CDR1 is MNHEY, CDR2 SVGAGI. The chain's CDR3 is CASRLAGAWETQYF. DNA of the CDR3: TGTGCCAGCAGGCTAGCGGGAGCGTGGGAGACCCAGTACTTC.

The chain recombines TRBV19 with TRBJ2-7; 8 positions agree with TRBD1. The CDR3 runs to 12 residues. Germline lookup yields CDR1 LNHDA and CDR2 SQIVND (reference sequence). Trimming took 7 bases from V and 4 from J; bases not matched to a gene: 3. The CDR3 nucleotides are TGTGCCAGTAAAGACAGGGGATACGAGCAGTACTTC. Translation: CASKDRGYEQYF.

The rearrangement joins TRBV7-2 to TRBJ1-3; D not resolved. From germline, CDR1 is SGHTA and CDR2 FQGNSA. V lost 5 bases and J lost 3, with 8 bases in between. The CDR3 has 13 residues. Here the CDR3 DNA reads TGTGCCAGCAGCCAACAGAATGGAAACACCATATATTTT. Protein sequence: CASSQQNGNTIYF.

V usage is TRBV10-3 and J usage is TRBJ2-5; 7 bases map to TRBD1. The V gene end was trimmed by 0 bases and the J gene end by 3 bases; junction bases not matched to a gene: 4. The length of the CDR3 is 15 residues. In germline, CDR1 is ENHRY, CDR2 SYGVKD. The DNA of the CDR3 is TGTGCCATCAGTGAGTCGCGACAGGGTAAAGAGACCCAGTACTTC. Encoded protein: CAISESRQGKETQYF.

The chain combines TRBV6-6 with TRBJ1-1; unclear D gene. In germline, CDR1 is MNHNY, CDR2 SVGAGI (reference sequence). The germline V and J ends were trimmed by 6 bases and 5 bases, with 10 bases remaining between them. The CDR3 covers 12 residues. The CDR3 nucleotides read TGTGCCAGCAGCCCCCGAGTAACTGAAGCTTTCTTT. Translating gives CASSPRVTEAFF.

The chain employs TRBV2 and TRBJ2-6, with a weak D call TRBD1 (6 bases). Germline V gives CDR1 SNHLY, CDR2 FYNNEI. V lost 6 bases, J lost 1 base, and 7 bases lay in between. The CDR3 contains 14 residues. CDR3 coding DNA: TGTGCCAGCAGGGGGACATCTGGGGCCAACGTCCTGACTTTC. Translating it yields CASRGTSGANVLTF. Together with reference TRBV2 and TRBJ2-6, the CDR3 gives the full variable domain: EPEVTQTPSHQVTQMGQEVILRCVPISNHLYFYWYRQILGQKVEFLVSFYNNEISEKSEIFDDQFSVERPDGSNFTLKIRSTKLEDSAMYFCASRGTSGANVLTFGAGSRLTVL.

The J gene is TRBJ2-1, the V gene TRBV7-2; TRBD2 matches at 10 bases. The V and J ends lost 9 bases and 7 bases, in that order; junction bases with no gene match: 9. The germline gives CDR1 SGHTA, CDR2 FQGNSA. This CDR3 spans 14 amino acids. CDR3 in DNA: TGTGCCAGTAAGCTAGCGGGAGAGATGAATGAGCAGTTCTTC. Amino acid sequence: CASKLAGEMNEQFF. The variable domain in full, with the rest retrieved from reference TRBV7-2 and TRBJ2-1, is GAGVSQSPSNKVTEKGKDVELRCDPISGHTALYWYRQSLGQGLEFLIYFQGNSAPDKSGLPSDRFSAERTGGSVSTLTIQRTQQEDSAVYLCASKLAGEMNEQFFGPGTRLTVL.

A few counts support this clone. This CDR3 reads CAITLAGGEQYF. Written as DNA, the CDR3 is TGTGCCATCACACTAGCGGGAGGCGAGCAGTACTTC. V gene TRBV10-3 combines with J gene TRBJ2-7, with TRBD2 matching over 12 bases. Germline V gives CDR1 ENHRY, CDR2 SYGVKD. The CDR3 is 12 amino acids. Trimming cost V 7 bases and J 6 bases; bases outside gene matches: 1.

The rearrangement joins TRBV30 to TRBJ1-2; D call uncertain. Trimming shortened V by 1 base and J by 3 bases, and 9 bases separated the two germline ends. This CDR3 is built from 13 residues. The V gene's germline CDR1 is GTSNPN and CDR2 SVGIG (reference sequence). CDR3 in amino acids: CAWSDPLHYGYTF. The CDR3 region has the DNA TGTGCCTGGAGTGACCCTCTACACTATGGCTACACCTTC.

This sequence joins TRBV9 and TRBJ1-1; TRBD1 matches 7 bases. There are 13 residues in the CDR3. Germline assignment: CDR1 SGDLS and CDR2 YYNGEE. J lost 5 bases, V lost 0 bases, and 1 base had no gene match. This CDR3 is CASSVGQGTEAFF. CDR3 in DNA: TGTGCCAGCAGCGTAGGACAGGGAACTGAAGCTTTCTTT.

V and J are TRBV9 and TRBJ2-3; D is possibly TRBD1 (6 bases). With 3 bases removed from V and 10 bases from J, the gap between germline ends came to 18 bases. From germline, CDR1 is SGDLS and CDR2 YYNGEE. This CDR3 is 14 amino acids long. The CDR3 loop reads CASSAQTGPAAQYF. The DNA of the CDR3 is TGTGCCAGCAGCGCCCAGACAGGTCCGGCGGCGCAGTATTTT.

The genes are TRBV6-5 and TRBJ2-5, with 9 bases that match TRBD1. The trim removed 5 bases at V and 5 bases at J, leaving 6 bases unmatched. This CDR3 region has 14 residues. In germline, CDR1 is MNHEY, CDR2 SVGAGI. The CDR3 loop reads CASSDRGRRETQYF. The DNA of the CDR3 is TGTGCCAGCAGTGACAGGGGGAGAAGGGAGACCCAGTACTTC.

This clone was picked up one time. This chain joins TRBV6-5 and TRBJ2-1; D is unclear. V gave up 7 bases and J gave up 4 bases, with 8 bases separating them. The CDR3 consists of 12 residues. Germline lookup yields CDR1 MNHEY and CDR2 SVGAGI. In nucleotides, the CDR3 is TGTGCCAGCACCTCCACTTACAATGAGCAGTTCTTC. Its translation: CASTSTYNEQFF.

The CDR3 here is CASSLEGAGEQYF. As DNA, the CDR3 is TGTGCCAGCAGCTTAGAGGGGGCCGGCGAGCAGTACTTC. The chain is built from TRBV13 and TRBJ2-7, with TRBD1 identical over 7 bases. V lost 1 base and J lost 6; bases outside the gene matches: 3. This CDR3 region has 13 residues. Germline V gene lookup returns CDR1 PRHDT and CDR2 FYEKMQ (reference sequence).

V and J are TRBV13 and TRBJ2-3; TRBD2 aligns across 13 bases. CDR3 length: 16 amino acids. Germline V gene lookup returns CDR1 PRHDT and CDR2 FYEKMQ (reference sequence). V shed 0 bases, J shed 7 bases, and the junction held 4 bases outside the gene matches. For the CDR3, the DNA is TGTGCCAGCAGCTTAGGACTAGCGGGGGGGCGGAATACGCAGTATTTT. Translation gives CASSLGLAGGRNTQYF.

V and J are TRBV14 and TRBJ2-5; D perhaps matches TRBD2 (5 bases). Germline V gives CDR1 SGHDN, CDR2 FVKESK. V lost 6 bases and J lost 9, with 17 bases in between. CDR3 length equals 13 residues. The DNA of the CDR3 is TGTGCCAGCAGTTTTAGACTCCCCGGGGCCCAGTACTTC. Translated: CASSFRLPGAQYF.

The DNA for the CDR3 is TGTGCCAGCAGCGGGGCTAGCGGGAGTTACAATGAGCAGTTCTTC. This translates into CASSGASGSYNEQFF. The chain couples TRBV7-9 to TRBJ2-1; 10 nucleotides match TRBD2. V trimming: 5 bases; J trimming: 4 bases; junction bases outside the gene matches: 5. Germline CDR1 reads SEHNR; CDR2 reads FQNEAQ (reference sequence). The CDR3 is 15 residues long.

The chain uses TRBV11-2 and TRBJ2-5; a weak D match, TRBD2 (5 bases). V lost 5 bases and J 5 bases, leaving 15 bases between the germline ends. The germline V gene has CDR1 SGHAT and CDR2 FQNNGV. The CDR3 runs to 14 residues. CDR3 sequence: CASSPPGFEETQYF. CDR3 DNA: TGTGCCAGCAGCCCACCGGGGTTTGAGGAGACCCAGTACTTC.

This chain uses TRBV5-1 with TRBJ2-3, with D perhaps TRBD2 (5 bases). Germline CDR1 and CDR2: SGHRS and YFSETQ. The V end lost 0 bases, the J end lost 6 bases, and 8 bases lay between the germline ends. CDR3 length: 13 amino acids. CDR3 in amino acids: CASSLAGVDTQYF. DNA of the CDR3: TGCGCCAGCAGCTTGGCCGGGGTGGATACGCAGTATTTT.

This clone is deemed medium-sized. CDR3 loop: CAWLDFRGLVGYTF. The CDR3 nucleotides are TGTGCCTGGCTGGACTTTAGGGGGCTCGTTGGCTACACCTTC. The rearrangement links TRBV30 to TRBJ1-2; 7 nucleotides align to TRBD1. The CDR3 has 14 amino acids. V shed 5 bases and J 7 bases; nucleotides not matched to a gene: 13. Germline CDR1 GTSNPN, CDR2 SVGIG (reference sequence).